This T cell receptor (beta chain) is from a study of identical twins. In this sample, this clonotype turned up a few times. TCRdb recomputed calls from the 5' RACE reads with MiXCR, one row per CDR3 protein. The table lists approximately 240,000 distinct CDR3 sequences, 11% to 15% of them singletons. V was cut by 7 bases and J by 4 bases, with 8 bases left in between. The CDR3 extends over 11 amino acids. The germline gives CDR1 SGHRS, CDR2 YFSETQ. The rearrangement links TRBV5-1 to TRBJ1-2; a weak D match, TRBD1 (5 bases). Specimen: memory (CD45RO+) T cells sorted from blood. The sequence was obtained from a young woman in good health. The CDR3 loop is CASGDGYGYTF. The CDR3 bases are TGCGCCAGCGGGGACGGCTATGGCTACACCTTC.